This paragraph reports one T cell receptor (beta chain). Trimming took 0 bases from V and 4 from J; bases not matched to a gene: 7. This CDR3 spans 15 amino acids. CDR1 is GTSNPN and CDR2 is SVGIG in the germline V gene (reference sequence). This entry comes from a study of control samples from healthy donors and cancer patients. Generated by immunoSEQ multiplex PCR, the TCRdb table keeps only in-frame clones and is missing some. The table has about 130,000 clones, around 92% seen once. The specimen was PBMCs. The rearrangement links TRBV30 to TRBJ2-5, with 8 nucleotides matching TRBD2. The receptor was isolated from an elderly man with head and neck cancer. CDR3 sequence (DNA): TGTGCCTGGAGTGTACAGATAACTAGCGGAGAGACCCAGTACTTC. Amino acids: CAWSVQITSGETQYF. Supplemented by reference TRBV30 and TRBJ2-5, the full variable domain reads SQTIHQWPATLVQPVGSPLSLECTVEGTSNPNLYWYRQAAGRGLQLLFYSVGIGQISSEVPQNLSASRPQDRQFILSSKKLLLSDSGFYLCAWSVQITSGETQYFGPGTRLLVL.